This TCR beta chain was obtained from a study of blood T cell repertoires in COVID-19. On the study more broadly: COVID-19 samples collected from the United States, Italy and Spain covered acute and convalescent phases. The cDNA or gDNA used as material had been derived from T cells, B-cell-depleted T cells, or PBMCs.

Per the germline V gene, CDR1 is SGHVS and CDR2 is FQNEAQ. V was clipped by 3 bases and J by 8 bases, with 20 bases between them. The CDR3 covers 16 residues. Assay used: immunoSEQ multiplex PCR; TCRdb lists only in-frame clones, some missing. Counted here are about 140,000 clones, 85% occurring once; the ten biggest clones make up 2.5% to 3%. Material for sequencing was peripheral blood. This chain joins TRBV7-8 and TRBJ2-4; a possible D gene is TRBD2 (6 bases). This TCR was recovered from a man aged 50 to 60 with acute or convalescent COVID-19. CDR3 coding DNA: TGTGCCAGCAGCTTCCTGCGGGACCTAATTGGGGACATTCAGTACTTC. Protein product: CASSFLRDLIGDIQYF.